The sequence of this T cell receptor beta chain was determined in a study of radiation and T cells in renal cell carcinoma. In the study overall: Nephrectomy followed 15 Gy stereotactic body radiation by 4 weeks.

Documented time point: blood 2 weeks post-SBRT. The treatment here: 15 Gy SBRT to primary tumor, nephrectomy 4 weeks later. Method: immunoSEQ multiplex PCR; TCRdb's copy keeps in-frame clones and lacks some. In the table there are 120,000 or so clones, about four fifths of which are singletons. The V gene's germline CDR1 is LNHDA and CDR2 SQIVND (reference sequence). The CDR3 is 13 residues long. The V end was cut by 3 bases, the J end by 6 bases, with 11 bases between. This chain uses TRBV19 with TRBJ1-1; possibly TRBD1 for D (5 bases). The sequence was obtained from a man between 45 and 60 years old with renal cell carcinoma. The sample here was blood, taken from a patient whose treatment included radiotherapy and nephrectomy. CDR3 nucleotides: TGTGCCAGTAGTATCGGGGCTAAAGCTGAAGCTTTCTTT. It translates to CASSIGAKAEAFF.